A single TCR beta chain is shown here with its context. The clone's antigen remains unknown. Base quality data are lacking; no much larger clone is found one base away. The TCR beta CDR3 regions were amplified from the RNA transcripts. The first round of RT-PCR for the TCR CDR3 was performed with the HTBI primer set and the Qiagen OneStep RT-PCR kit. A second multiplex PCR round built the libraries, followed by size selection and purification. Sequencing of the libraries was done on an Illumina HiSeq2000 using paired-end 100 bp reads. The paper's data handling went like this. SOAPnuke was used to process the raw data, with reads discarded if the reads contained adapters or uncalled bases, had a mean Phred below 15, or lacked an exact constant-primer or identifier match. COPE v1.2.5 was used to merge high-quality paired reads, and clonotypes were defined as unique nucleotide sequences. MiTCR v1.1 was used to align clonotypes to the IMGT TRBV, TRBD and TRBJ reference segments. The analysis was restricted to V-J combinations with a frequency above 0.0001, which together covered 98% to 99.2% of the repertoires. The TCS score was defined as F50 (clonal expansion) divided by E x V (chaos), with BLOSUM62-based TCRdist calculated between CDR3 peptides within each V-J. Welch's t-statistics and random forest reduced some 510 V-J features to 10 to 15, which were used in a naive Bayes classifier (R e1071). The public sequencing data were trimmed at Q25 with fastp and processed into clonotypes with MiXCR by TCRdb, which kept only in-frame beta chains. CDR3 protein sequences are deduplicated, and each keeps its most common genes and DNA. The V and J calls come from TCRdb's annotation, not from the publication. The sample table records more than 600,000 distinct CDR3 sequences; around 17% of these occur just once. The ten largest account for approximately 8% of the sample.

The sample originates from a study of T cells in Graves' hyperthyroidism and ophthalmopathy (dated by TCRdb to the late 2010s). With respect to the entire study: Peripheral blood samples were taken at initial diagnosis, before any treatment was given. TCR V-J signatures able to tell the groups apart were searched for in a discovery cohort of 100 patients, of whom more than 40 had Graves' ophthalmopathy and under 65 had stable Graves' hyperthyroidism. In about six Graves' hyperthyroidism patients, the study also compared T-cell repertoires from thyroid tissue with T-cell repertoires from blood. Following sampling, methimazole starting at 30 mg daily was given to hyperthyroidism patients, and high-dose intravenous methylprednisolone was given to ophthalmopathy patients. For training and testing, the roughly 97 patients in the discovery cohort were randomly divided in a 7:3 ratio. The paper describes TCR Vbeta CDR3 sequencing of about 140 peripheral blood samples, made up of roughly 45 ophthalmopathy patients, around 73 hyperthyroidism patients and some 17 progressor patients. Prospective prediction of ophthalmopathy was tested in an independent validation cohort of 18 to 20 hyperthyroidism patients and 15 to 17 patients who later progressed to ophthalmopathy.

The CDR1 and CDR2 encoded by the germline V gene (reference sequence) are SEHNR and FQNEAQ. V is cut by 7 bases and J by 5 bases, and the space between the germline ends is 17 bases. Spanning cysteine to phenylalanine, the CDR3 consists of 14 amino acids. Only the CDR3 DNA stays, 42 bases, in frame from base 1. Stable Graves' hyperthyroidism was defined as the absence of progression to ophthalmopathy over 18 months of follow-up. Hyperthyroidism patients were newly diagnosed, with disease duration under 2 months, and aged 18 to 65 years. Any patient with an uncontrolled infection, another autoimmune disease, pregnancy or lactation was excluded. Diagnoses relied on clinical symptoms, serum thyroxine and TRAb, thyroid ultrasound and orbital computed tomography. PBMCs were isolated from about 9 ml of fresh peripheral blood by Ficoll-Paque density gradient centrifugation. Trizol reagent was used to extract total RNA, and RNA quality was then checked on an Agilent 2100 Bioanalyzer.

Broad study findings and their caveats: Ophthalmopathy was separated from stable hyperthyroidism by a 13 V-J signature model, with around 88% sensitivity and about 81% specificity obtained in cross-validation and 80%/75% obtained in testing. In validation, the model predicted progression to ophthalmopathy a median of about 5.9 months before onset, with about 64% sensitivity and more than 72% specificity. Most expanded thyroid clonotypes (frequency above 0.001) were also detected in blood, a finding suggesting that blood repertoires may reflect thyroid immune responses. Sample size was not statistically predetermined, and blinding of investigators to group allocation was not performed.

The TCR comes from a man younger than 35 with Graves' hyperthyroidism. Sequenced sample: blood. The receptor chain draws on TRBV7-9 and TRBJ1-2; a tentative D match to TRBD1 spans 6 bases. The CDR3: CASTPRGRDYGYTF. The DNA reads TGTGCCAGCACCCCCAGGGGCAGGGATTATGGCTACACCTTC.